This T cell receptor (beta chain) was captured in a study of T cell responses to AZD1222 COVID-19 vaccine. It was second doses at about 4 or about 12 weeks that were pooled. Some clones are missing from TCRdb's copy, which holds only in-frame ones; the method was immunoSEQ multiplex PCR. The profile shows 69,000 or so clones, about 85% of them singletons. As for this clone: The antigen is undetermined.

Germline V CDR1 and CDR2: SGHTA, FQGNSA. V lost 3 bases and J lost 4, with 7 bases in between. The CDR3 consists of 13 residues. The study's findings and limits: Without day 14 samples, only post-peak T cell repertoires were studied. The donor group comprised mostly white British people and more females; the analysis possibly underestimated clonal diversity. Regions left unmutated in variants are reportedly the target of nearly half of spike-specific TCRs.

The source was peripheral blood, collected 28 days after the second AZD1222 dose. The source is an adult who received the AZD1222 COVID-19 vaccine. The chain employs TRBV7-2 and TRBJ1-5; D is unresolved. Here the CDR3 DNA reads TGTGCCAGCAGCTTCCCCCCAAATCAGCCCCAGCATTTT. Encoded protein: CASSFPPNQPQHF.